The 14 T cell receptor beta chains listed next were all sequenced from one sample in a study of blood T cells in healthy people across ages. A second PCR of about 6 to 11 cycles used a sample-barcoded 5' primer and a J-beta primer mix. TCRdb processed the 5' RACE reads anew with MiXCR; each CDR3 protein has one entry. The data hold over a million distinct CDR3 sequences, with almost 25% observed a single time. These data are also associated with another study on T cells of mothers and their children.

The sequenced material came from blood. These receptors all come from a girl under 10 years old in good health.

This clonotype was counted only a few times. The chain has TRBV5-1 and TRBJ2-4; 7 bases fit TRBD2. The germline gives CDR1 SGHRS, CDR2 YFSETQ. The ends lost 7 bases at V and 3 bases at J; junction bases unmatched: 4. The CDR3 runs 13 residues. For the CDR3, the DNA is TGCGCCAGCTCCACTAGCGACAAAAACATTCAGTACTTC. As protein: CASSTSDKNIQYF.

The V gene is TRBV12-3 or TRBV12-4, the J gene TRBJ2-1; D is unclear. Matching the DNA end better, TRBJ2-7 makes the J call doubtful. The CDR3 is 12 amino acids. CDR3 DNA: TGTGCCAGCAGTGTCACGGCCTACGAGCAGTACTTC. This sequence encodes CASSVTAYEQYF.

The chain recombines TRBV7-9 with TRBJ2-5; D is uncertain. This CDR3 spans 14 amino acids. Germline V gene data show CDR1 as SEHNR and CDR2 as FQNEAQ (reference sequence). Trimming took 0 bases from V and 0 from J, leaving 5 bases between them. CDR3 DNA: TGTGCCAGCAGCTTAGCGCCAGACCAAGAGACCCAGTACTTC. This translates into CASSLAPDQETQYF.

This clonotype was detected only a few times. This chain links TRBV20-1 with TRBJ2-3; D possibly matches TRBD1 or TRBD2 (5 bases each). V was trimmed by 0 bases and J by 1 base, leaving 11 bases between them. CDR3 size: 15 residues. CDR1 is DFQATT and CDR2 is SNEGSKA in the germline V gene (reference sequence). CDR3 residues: CSARDGRDGTDTQYF. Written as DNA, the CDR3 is TGCAGTGCTAGAGATGGACGGGACGGCACAGATACGCAGTATTTT.

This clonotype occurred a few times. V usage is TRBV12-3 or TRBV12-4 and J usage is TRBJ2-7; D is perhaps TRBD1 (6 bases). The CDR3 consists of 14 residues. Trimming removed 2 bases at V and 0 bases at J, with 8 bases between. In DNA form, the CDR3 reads TGTGCCAGCAGTTTACGGGACAACTCCTACGAGCAGTACTTC. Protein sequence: CASSLRDNSYEQYF.

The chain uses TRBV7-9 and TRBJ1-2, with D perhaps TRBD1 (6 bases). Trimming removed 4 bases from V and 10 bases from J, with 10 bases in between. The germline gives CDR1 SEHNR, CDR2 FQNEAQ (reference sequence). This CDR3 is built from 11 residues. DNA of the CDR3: TGTGCCAGCAGCTCGGACAGCTACTACACCTTC. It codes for CASSSDSYYTF.

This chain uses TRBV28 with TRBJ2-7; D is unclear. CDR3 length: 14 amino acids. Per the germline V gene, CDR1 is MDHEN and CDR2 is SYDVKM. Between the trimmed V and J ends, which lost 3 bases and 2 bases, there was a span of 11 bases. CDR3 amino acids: CASSLVGSPYEQYF. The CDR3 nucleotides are TGTGCCAGCAGTTTGGTTGGAAGCCCCTACGAGCAGTACTTC.

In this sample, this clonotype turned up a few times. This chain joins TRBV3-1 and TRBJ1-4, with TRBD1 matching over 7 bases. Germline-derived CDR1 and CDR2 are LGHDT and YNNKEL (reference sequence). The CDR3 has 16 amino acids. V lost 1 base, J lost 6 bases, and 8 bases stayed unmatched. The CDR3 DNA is TGTGCCAGCAGCCAAGCAACAGGGGTTCGATATGAAAAACTGTTTTTT. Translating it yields CASSQATGVRYEKLFF.

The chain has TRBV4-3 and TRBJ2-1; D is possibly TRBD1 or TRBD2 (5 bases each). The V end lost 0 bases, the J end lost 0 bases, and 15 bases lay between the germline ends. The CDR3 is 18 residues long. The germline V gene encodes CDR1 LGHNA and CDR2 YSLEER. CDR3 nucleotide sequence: TGCGCCAGCAGCCAAGACGTTGGGAGACAGAGCTCCTACAATGAGCAGTTCTTC. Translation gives CASSQDVGRQSSYNEQFF.

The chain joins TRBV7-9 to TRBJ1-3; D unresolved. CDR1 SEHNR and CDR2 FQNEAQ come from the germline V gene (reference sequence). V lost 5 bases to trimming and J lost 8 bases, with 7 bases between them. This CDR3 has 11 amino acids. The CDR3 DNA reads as TGTGCCAGCAGCGGTTTAGACACCATATATTTT. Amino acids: CASSGLDTIYF.

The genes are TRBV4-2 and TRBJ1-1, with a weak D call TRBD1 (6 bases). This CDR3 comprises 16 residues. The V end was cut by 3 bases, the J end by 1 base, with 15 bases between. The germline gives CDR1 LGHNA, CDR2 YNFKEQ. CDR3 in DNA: TGTGCCAGCAGCCAGTACTTTGGCAGGGGGAACACTGAAGCTTTCTTT. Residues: CASSQYFGRGNTEAFF.

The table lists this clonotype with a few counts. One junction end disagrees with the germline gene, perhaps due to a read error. The CDR3 loop reads CSVTTGQETRYF. DNA of the CDR3: TGCAGCGTTACGACAGGACAAGAGACCCGGTACTTC. The chain employs TRBV29-1 and TRBJ2-5; TRBD1 might be the D (6 bases). CDR1 SQVTM and CDR2 ANQGSEA come from the germline V gene. The CDR3 is made up of 12 amino acids.

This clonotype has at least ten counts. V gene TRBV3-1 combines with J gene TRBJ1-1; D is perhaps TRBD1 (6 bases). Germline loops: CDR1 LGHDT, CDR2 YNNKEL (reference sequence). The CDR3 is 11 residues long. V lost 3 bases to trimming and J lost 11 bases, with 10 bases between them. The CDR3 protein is CASSHGQMAFF. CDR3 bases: TGTGCCAGCAGCCATGGACAGATGGCTTTCTTT.

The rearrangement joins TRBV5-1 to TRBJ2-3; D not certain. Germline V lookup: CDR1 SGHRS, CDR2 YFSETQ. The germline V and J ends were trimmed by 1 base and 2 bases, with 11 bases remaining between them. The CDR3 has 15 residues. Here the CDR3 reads CASSLRSSPTDTQYF. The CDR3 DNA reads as TGCGCCAGCAGCTTGCGGAGTTCCCCCACAGATACGCAGTATTTT.